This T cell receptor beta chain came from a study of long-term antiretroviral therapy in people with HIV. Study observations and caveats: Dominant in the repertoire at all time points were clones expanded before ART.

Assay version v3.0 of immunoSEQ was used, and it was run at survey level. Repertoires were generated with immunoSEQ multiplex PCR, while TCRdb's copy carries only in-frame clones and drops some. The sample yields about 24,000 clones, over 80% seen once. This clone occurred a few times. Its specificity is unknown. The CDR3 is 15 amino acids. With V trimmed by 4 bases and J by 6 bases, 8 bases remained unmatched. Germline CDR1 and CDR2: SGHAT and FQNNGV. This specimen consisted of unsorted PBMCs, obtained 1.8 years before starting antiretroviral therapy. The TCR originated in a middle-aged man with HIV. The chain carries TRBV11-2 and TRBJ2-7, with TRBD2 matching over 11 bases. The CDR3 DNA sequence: TGTGCCAGCAGCTCTCAATCACTAGCGGGAGCCGAGCAGTACTTC. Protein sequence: CASSSQSLAGAEQYF.